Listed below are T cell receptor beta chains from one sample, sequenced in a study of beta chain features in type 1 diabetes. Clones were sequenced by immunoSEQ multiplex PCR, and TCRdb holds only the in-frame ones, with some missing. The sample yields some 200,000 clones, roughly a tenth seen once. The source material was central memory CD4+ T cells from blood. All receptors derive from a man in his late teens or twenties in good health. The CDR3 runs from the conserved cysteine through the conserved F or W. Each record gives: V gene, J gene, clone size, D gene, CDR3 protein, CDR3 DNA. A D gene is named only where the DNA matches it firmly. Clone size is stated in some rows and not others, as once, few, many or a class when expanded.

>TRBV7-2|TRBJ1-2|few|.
CASSFAPGRVYGYTF
TGTGCCAGCAGCTTCGCCCCTGGCAGGGTCTATGGCTACACCTTC
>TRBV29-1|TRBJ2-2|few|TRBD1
CSVAGTGDGELFF
TGCAGCGTTGCCGGGACAGGGGACGGGGAGCTGTTTTTT
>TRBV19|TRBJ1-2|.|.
CASSIVMFYGYTF
TGTGCCAGTAGTATAGTTATGTTCTATGGCTACACCTTC
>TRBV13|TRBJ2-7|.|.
CASSVDSSGEQYF
TGTGCCAGCAGCGTGGACAGCTCTGGGGAGCAGTACTTC
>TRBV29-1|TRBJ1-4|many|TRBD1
CSVEPPNEGTGEDEKLFF
TGCAGCGTTGAACCGCCGAACGAGGGGACAGGGGAGGATGAAAAACTGTTTTTT
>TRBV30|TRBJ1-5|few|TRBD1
CAWSGHGTGPDQPQHF
TGTGCCTGGAGTGGACACGGGACAGGGCCCGATCAGCCCCAGCATTTT
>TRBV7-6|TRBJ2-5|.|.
CASSAARVGETQYF
TGTGCCAGCAGCGCGGCTAGGGTTGGAGAGACCCAGTACTTC
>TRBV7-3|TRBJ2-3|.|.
CASSSSTHTDTQYF
TGTGCCAGCAGCTCGTCGACTCACACAGATACGCAGTATTTT
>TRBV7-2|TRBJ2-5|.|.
CASSTGLTNQETQYF
TGTGCCAGCAGCACCGGACTAACCAACCAAGAGACCCAGTACTTC
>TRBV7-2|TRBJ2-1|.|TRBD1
CASSLQGASEQFF
TGTGCCAGCAGCTTACAGGGGGCTAGTGAGCAGTTCTTC
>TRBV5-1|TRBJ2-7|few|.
CASSYDSSYEQYF
TGCGCCAGCAGCTACGACAGCTCCTACGAGCAGTACTTC
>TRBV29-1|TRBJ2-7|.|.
CSVTGRAANHEQYF
TGCAGCGTTACGGGACGGGCAGCTAACCACGAGCAGTACTTC
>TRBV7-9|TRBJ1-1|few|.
CASSLGRREMNTEAFF
TGTGCCAGCAGCTTGGGAAGGAGAGAAATGAACACTGAAGCTTTCTTT
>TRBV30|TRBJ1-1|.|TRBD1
CASGQGRPYMHTEAFF
TGTGCCTCAGGACAGGGGAGGCCATACATGCACACTGAAGCTTTCTTT
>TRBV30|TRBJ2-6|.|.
CAWGRGSPGANVLTF
TGTGCCTGGGGGAGAGGTTCCCCTGGGGCCAACGTCCTGACTTTC
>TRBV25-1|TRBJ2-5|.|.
CATRLAVQETQYF
TGTGCCACCAGGTTAGCGGTGCAAGAGACCCAGTACTTC
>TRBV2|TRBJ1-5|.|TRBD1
CASTIRDRGSQPQHF
TGTGCCAGCACAATCCGGGACAGGGGCTCTCAGCCCCAGCATTTT
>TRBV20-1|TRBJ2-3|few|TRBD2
CSAGLADTQYF
TGCAGTGCAGGACTAGCGGATACGCAGTATTTT
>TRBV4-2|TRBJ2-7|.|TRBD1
CASSQLTGVFHEQYF
TGTGCCAGCAGCCAACTGACAGGGGTATTCCACGAGCAGTACTTC
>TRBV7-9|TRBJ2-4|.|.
CASSQPVGAKNIQYF
TGTGCCAGCAGCCAGCCGGTTGGGGCCAAAAACATTCAGTACTTC
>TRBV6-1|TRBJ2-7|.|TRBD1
CAIRWDRSSYEQYF
TGTGCCATTCGGTGGGACAGATCCTCCTACGAGCAGTACTTC
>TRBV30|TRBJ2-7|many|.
CAYQRSLQVYEQYF
TGTGCCTACCAGCGGAGCCTGCAGGTCTACGAGCAGTACTTC
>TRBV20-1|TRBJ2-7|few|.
CSAPSAYEQYF
TGCAGTGCCCCAAGTGCCTACGAGCAGTACTTC
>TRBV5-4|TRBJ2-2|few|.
CASSVELSTGELFF
TGTGCCAGCAGCGTCGAACTATCTACCGGGGAGCTGTTTTTT
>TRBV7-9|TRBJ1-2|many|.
CASSLARSENYGYTF
TGTGCCAGCAGCTTAGCGCGGTCAGAGAACTATGGCTACACCTTC
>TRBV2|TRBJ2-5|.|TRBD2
CASRGTSYQETQYF
TGTGCCAGCAGAGGGACTAGCTACCAAGAGACCCAGTACTTC
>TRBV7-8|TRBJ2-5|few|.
CASGIRGQETQYF
TGTGCCAGCGGGATTCGGGGCCAAGAGACCCAGTACTTC
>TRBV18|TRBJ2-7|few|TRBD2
CASSPPAGGPSSYEQYF
TGTGCCAGCTCACCACCGGCGGGGGGCCCCAGCTCCTACGAGCAGTACTTC
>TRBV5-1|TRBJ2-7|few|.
CASSLGDRSYEQYF
TGCGCCAGCAGCTTGGGAGACAGGTCCTACGAGCAGTACTTC
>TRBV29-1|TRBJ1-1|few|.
CSVEAPGVMNTEAFF
TGCAGCGTTGAAGCCCCGGGGGTAATGAACACTGAAGCTTTCTTT
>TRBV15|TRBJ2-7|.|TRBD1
CATSRVYRGTYEQYF
TGTGCCACCAGCAGAGTCTACAGGGGCACCTACGAGCAGTACTTC
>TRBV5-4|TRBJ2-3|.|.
CASSFQSTDTQYF
TGTGCCAGCAGCTTTCAGAGCACAGATACGCAGTATTTT
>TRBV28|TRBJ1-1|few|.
CASSPEVGTEAFF
TGTGCCAGCAGCCCCGAGGTGGGAACTGAAGCTTTCTTT
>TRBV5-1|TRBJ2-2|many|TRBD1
CASSPRTGWTGELFF
TGCGCCAGCAGCCCACGGACAGGGTGGACCGGGGAGCTGTTTTTT
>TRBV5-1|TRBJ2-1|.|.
CASSREYNEQFF
TGCGCCAGCAGCCGCGAGTACAATGAGCAGTTCTTC
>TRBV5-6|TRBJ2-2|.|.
CASSALTKNTGELFF
TGTGCCAGCAGCGCCCTGACAAAGAACACCGGGGAGCTGTTTTTT
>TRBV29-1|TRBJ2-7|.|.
CSVGTGRWPYEQYF
TGCAGCGTGGGTACAGGGCGTTGGCCCTACGAGCAGTACTTC
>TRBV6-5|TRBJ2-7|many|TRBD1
CASATWTGSYEQYF
TGTGCCAGTGCCACGTGGACAGGCTCCTACGAGCAGTACTTC
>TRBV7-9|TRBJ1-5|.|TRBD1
CASSDDRDSPYQPQHF
TGTGCCAGCAGCGACGACAGGGACAGCCCGTATCAGCCCCAGCATTTT
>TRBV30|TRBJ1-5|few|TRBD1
CAWSIPRQGRGNQPQHF
TGTGCCTGGAGTATACCCCGACAGGGAAGGGGCAATCAGCCCCAGCATTTT
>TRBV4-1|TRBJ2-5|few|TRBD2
CASSQDQGASGSGETQYF
TGCGCCAGCAGCCAAGATCAGGGAGCAAGCGGGAGTGGGGAGACCCAGTACTTC
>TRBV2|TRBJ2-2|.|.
CASTSEGGGELFF
TGTGCCAGCACCTCGGAAGGGGGCGGGGAGCTGTTTTTT
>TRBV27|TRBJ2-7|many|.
CASSFGQNTYEQYF
TGTGCCAGCAGTTTCGGACAAAATACCTACGAGCAGTACTTC
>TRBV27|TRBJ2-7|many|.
CASSPRTRYEQYF
TGTGCCAGCAGTCCCCGGACGCGCTACGAGCAGTACTTC
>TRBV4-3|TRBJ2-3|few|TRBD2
CASSQAGLAGATDTQYF
TGCGCCAGCAGCCAAGCTGGACTAGCGGGAGCCACAGATACGCAGTATTTT
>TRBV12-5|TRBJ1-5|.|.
CASGLFNQPQHF
TGTGCTAGTGGTCTATTCAATCAGCCCCAGCATTTT